What follows are 13 T cell receptor beta chains derived from one specimen sequenced in a study of shared clonotypes between healthy human individuals. The protocol was immunoSEQ multiplex PCR, while the TCRdb copy is restricted to in-frame clones and leaves out a portion. The sample has around 2.1 million clones; about 93% are singletons. CD45RO-negative CD8 cells positively selected for CCR7 made up the naive population, which excluded terminally differentiated effector memory CD45RA+ cells. Sequenced input: naive CD8+ T cells from PBMCs. These receptors came from a man between 18 and 29 years old in good health. Some clones in this sample may be carry-over from other donors' samples.

The chain couples TRBV10-3 to TRBJ2-2; D unclear. Germline CDR1 ENHRY, CDR2 SYGVKD. This CDR3 spans 13 amino acids. Trimming took off 8 bases at V and 0 bases at J, with 7 bases between the two ends. The CDR3, as DNA: TGTGCCATCCGACCCCCGAACACCGGGGAGCTGTTTTTT. As protein: CAIRPPNTGELFF.

The chain links TRBV19 to TRBJ2-7; possibly TRBD2 for D (6 bases). The germline gives CDR1 LNHDA, CDR2 SQIVND (reference sequence). The CDR3 is made up of 15 amino acids. Trimming cost V 1 base and J 6 bases, with 16 bases left between them. Here the CDR3 DNA reads TGTGCCAGTAGTATAGGTACCCCGGGACTCTCCGAGCAGTACTTC. Translated: CASSIGTPGLSEQYF.

This clone was observed once. CDR3 in DNA: TGTGCCAGCAGCTTAGCAACAGGGGGGACTTATCAGCCCCAGCATTTT. Encoded protein: CASSLATGGTYQPQHF. The rearrangement uses TRBV7-9 and TRBJ1-5; 8 bases line up with TRBD1. In germline, CDR1 is SEHNR, CDR2 FQNEAQ (reference sequence). The CDR3 runs 16 residues. The trim removed 0 bases at V and 5 bases at J, leaving 6 bases unmatched.

The chain couples TRBV5-6 to TRBJ2-1; 9 bases agree with TRBD2. J was trimmed by 8 bases and V by 1 base; bases with no gene match: 7. The V gene's germline CDR1 is SGHDT and CDR2 YYEEEE. There are 15 residues in the CDR3. CDR3 nucleotides: TGTGCCAGCAGCTTGCCTGCGGGAGGGGGGGATGAGCAGTTCTTC. Translating gives CASSLPAGGGDEQFF.

Turning to this clone: One junction end disagrees with the germline gene, perhaps due to a read error. The chain is built from TRBV29-1 and TRBJ2-7; tentative D call: TRBD2 (5 bases). The CDR3 sequence is 10 residues long. The germline gives CDR1 SQVTM, CDR2 ANQGSEA. Here the CDR3 DNA reads TGCAGCGTTGAAGCGGCAGGACTGCACTTC. Translated: CSVEAAGLHF.

This chain uses TRBV27 with TRBJ2-7, with TRBD1 matching over 9 bases. The CDR3 totals 15 residues. J was trimmed by 2 bases and V by 7 bases; bases with no gene match: 9. Germline CDR1 reads MNHEY; CDR2 reads SMNVEV (reference sequence). CDR3 sequence: CASTFIGTGPYEQYF. The DNA of the CDR3 is TGTGCCAGCACTTTTATCGGGACAGGGCCCTACGAGCAGTACTTC.

The CDR3 nucleotides are TGTGCCAGCAGTCGCGGGACAGCTGAAAATCAGCCCCAGCATTTT. It is translated as CASSRGTAENQPQHF. The chain is built from TRBV28 and TRBJ1-5; 7 bases are a match to TRBD1. The CDR3 consists of 15 residues. Trimming took 5 bases from V and 4 from J; bases not matched to a gene: 8. Germline V gene sequence: CDR1 MDHEN, CDR2 SYDVKM.

The chain carries TRBV5-1 and TRBJ2-5; unclear D gene. CDR1 and CDR2 (germline): SGHRS, YFSETQ. CDR3 length: 13 residues. V gave up 4 bases and J gave up 0 bases, with 7 bases separating them. The CDR3 DNA reads TGCGCCAGCAGCGAGGAGTACCAAGAGACCCAGTACTTC. This codes for CASSEEYQETQYF.

The J gene is TRBJ1-2, the V gene TRBV6-5, with a weak D call TRBD1 (5 bases). Germline-derived CDR1 and CDR2 are MNHEY and SVGAGI. Trimming shortened V by 4 bases and J by 4 bases, and 16 bases separated the two germline ends. This CDR3 spans 15 amino acids. The CDR3 protein is CASSSVSGSLYGYTF. CDR3 nucleotide sequence: TGTGCCAGCAGTTCCGTTTCAGGGTCACTCTATGGCTACACCTTC.

The chain links TRBV27 to TRBJ2-5; no definite D call. Per germline, CDR1 MNHEY and CDR2 SMNVEV (reference sequence). Trimming shortened V by 2 bases and J by 2 bases, and 9 bases separated the two germline ends. The CDR3 runs 14 residues. The CDR3 sequence is CASSLVGWQETQYF. CDR3 nucleotides: TGTGCCAGCAGTTTAGTTGGATGGCAAGAGACCCAGTACTTC.

The J gene is TRBJ1-2, the V gene TRBV4-1; TRBD1 aligns across 7 bases. Germline V gene data show CDR1 as MGHRA and CDR2 as YSYEKL. After removal of 3 bases from V and 8 bases from J, the junction contained 9 bases not matched to a gene. This CDR3 spans 14 amino acids. CDR3 sequence (DNA): TGCGCCAGCAGCCAGACAGGGCCTTGGTTGGGCTACACCTTC. This gives the protein CASSQTGPWLGYTF.

Concerning this clone itself: Other nucleotide sequences in the sample specify the same CDR3. The gene calls are TRBV4-1 and TRBJ1-5; 7 positions match TRBD1. The germline CDR1 and CDR2 sequences are MGHRA and YSYEKL. The V gene end was trimmed by 5 bases and the J gene end by 2 bases; junction bases not matched to a gene: 3. The CDR3 has 14 amino acids. The CDR3: CASSFDRGNQPQHF. The CDR3 DNA reads as TGCGCCAGCAGCTTCGACAGGGGCAATCAGCCCCAGCATTTT.

The chain couples TRBV27 to TRBJ2-7; D is ambiguous. With 6 bases removed from V and 6 bases from J, the gap between germline ends came to 18 bases. The CDR3 extends over 14 amino acids. Germline V CDR1 and CDR2: MNHEY, SMNVEV (reference sequence). The CDR3 region is CASSASPPMSEQYF. The DNA for the CDR3 is TGTGCCAGCAGCGCCTCTCCCCCCATGAGCGAGCAGTACTTC.